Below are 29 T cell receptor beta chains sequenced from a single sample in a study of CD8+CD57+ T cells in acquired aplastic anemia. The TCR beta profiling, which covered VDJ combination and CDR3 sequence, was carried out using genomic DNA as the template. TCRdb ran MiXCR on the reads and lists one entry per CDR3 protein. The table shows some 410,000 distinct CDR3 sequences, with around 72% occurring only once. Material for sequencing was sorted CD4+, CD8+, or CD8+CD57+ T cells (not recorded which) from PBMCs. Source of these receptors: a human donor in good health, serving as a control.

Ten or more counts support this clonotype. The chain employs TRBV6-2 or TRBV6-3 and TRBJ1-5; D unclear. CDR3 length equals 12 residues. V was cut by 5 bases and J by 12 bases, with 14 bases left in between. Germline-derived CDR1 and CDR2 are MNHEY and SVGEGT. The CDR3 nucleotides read TGTGCCAGCAGTGGACTGGGCCGTGACCAGCATTTT. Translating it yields CASSGLGRDQHF.

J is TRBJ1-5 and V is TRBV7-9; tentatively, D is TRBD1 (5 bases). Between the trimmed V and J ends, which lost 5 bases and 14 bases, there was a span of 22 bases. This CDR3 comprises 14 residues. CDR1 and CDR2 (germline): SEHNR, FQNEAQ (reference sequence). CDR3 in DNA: TGTGCCAGCAGCCACCGGGGCAGAGGCCACGACGAGCATTTT. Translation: CASSHRGRGHDEHF.

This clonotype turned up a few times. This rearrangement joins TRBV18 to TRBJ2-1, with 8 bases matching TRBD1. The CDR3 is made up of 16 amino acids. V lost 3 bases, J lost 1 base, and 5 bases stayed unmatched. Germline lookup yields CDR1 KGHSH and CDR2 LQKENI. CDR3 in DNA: TGTGCCAGCTCACCCGACAGGGGACTTTCCTACAATGAGCAGTTCTTC. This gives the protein CASSPDRGLSYNEQFF. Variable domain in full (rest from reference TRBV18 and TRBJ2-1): NAGVMQNPRHLVRRRGQEARLRCSPMKGHSHVYWYRQLPEEGLKFMVYLQKENIIDESGMPKERFSAEFPKEGPSILRIQQVVRGDSAAYFCASSPDRGLSYNEQFFGPGTRLTVL.

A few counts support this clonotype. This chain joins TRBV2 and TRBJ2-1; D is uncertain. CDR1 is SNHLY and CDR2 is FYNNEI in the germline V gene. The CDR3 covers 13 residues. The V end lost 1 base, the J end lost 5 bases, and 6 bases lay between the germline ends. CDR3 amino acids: CASSEGSHNEQFF. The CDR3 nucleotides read TGTGCCAGCAGTGAAGGCAGCCACAATGAGCAGTTCTTC.

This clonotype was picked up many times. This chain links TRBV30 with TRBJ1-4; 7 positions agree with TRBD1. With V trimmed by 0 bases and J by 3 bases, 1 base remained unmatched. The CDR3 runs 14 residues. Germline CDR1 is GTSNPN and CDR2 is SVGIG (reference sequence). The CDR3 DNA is TGTGCCTGGAGTGTCGGGACAGCTAATGAAAAACTGTTTTTT. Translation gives CAWSVGTANEKLFF.

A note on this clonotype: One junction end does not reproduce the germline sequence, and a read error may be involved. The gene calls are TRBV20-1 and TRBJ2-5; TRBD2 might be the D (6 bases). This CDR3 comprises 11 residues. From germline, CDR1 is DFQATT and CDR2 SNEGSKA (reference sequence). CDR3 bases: TGCAGCGCTAGTGAGGAGGGGATAATTCACTTC. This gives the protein CSASEEGIIHF.

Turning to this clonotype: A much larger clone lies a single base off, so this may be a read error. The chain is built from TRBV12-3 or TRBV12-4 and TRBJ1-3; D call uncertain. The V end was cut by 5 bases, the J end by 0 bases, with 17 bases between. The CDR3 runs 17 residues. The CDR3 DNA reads TGTGCCAGCAGTGTTCCCCCCACGGGGTTCTCTGGAAACACCATATATTTT. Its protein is CASSVPPTGFSGNTIYF.

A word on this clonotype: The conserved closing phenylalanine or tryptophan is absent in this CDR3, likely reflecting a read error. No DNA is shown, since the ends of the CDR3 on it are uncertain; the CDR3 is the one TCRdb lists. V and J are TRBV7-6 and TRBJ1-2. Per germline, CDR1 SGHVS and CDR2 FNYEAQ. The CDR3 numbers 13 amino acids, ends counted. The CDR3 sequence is CASSLAYASGGTR.

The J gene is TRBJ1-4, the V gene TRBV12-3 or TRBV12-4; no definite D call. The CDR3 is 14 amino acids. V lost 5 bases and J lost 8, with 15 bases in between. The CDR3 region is CASSPGPAYEKLFF. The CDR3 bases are TGTGCCAGCAGTCCCGGGCCGGCGTACGAAAAACTGTTTTTT.

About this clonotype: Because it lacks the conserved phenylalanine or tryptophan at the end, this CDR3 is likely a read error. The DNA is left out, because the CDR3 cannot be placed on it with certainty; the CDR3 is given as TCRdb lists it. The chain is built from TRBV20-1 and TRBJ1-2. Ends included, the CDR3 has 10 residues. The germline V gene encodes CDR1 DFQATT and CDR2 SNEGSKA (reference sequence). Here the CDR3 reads CSASEGGHDI.

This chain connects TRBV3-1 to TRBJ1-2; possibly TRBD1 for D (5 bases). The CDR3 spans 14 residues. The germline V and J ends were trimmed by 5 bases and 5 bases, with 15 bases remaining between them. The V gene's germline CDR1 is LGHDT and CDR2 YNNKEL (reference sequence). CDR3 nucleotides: TGTGCCAGCAGCGGCACCCGTTCAGGGTATGGCTACACCTTC. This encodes CASSGTRSGYGYTF.

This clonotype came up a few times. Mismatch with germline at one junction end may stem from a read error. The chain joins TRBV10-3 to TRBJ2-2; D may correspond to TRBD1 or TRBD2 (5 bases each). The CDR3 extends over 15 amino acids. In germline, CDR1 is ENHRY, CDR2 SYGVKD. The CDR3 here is CAIIGTRTNTGELFF. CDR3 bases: TGCGCCATCATAGGGACCAGAACGAACACCGGGGAGCTGTTTTTT.

The CDR3 sequence is CASREPRGYGYTF. The CDR3 region has the DNA TGTGCCAGCAGGGAACCTAGGGGCTATGGCTACACCTTC. The chain is built from TRBV7-2 and TRBJ1-2; a weak D match, TRBD1 (5 bases). CDR3 length: 13 residues. CDR1 SGHTA and CDR2 FQGNSA come from the germline V gene. Trimming pared 6 bases from V and 4 bases from J, leaving 12 bases between.

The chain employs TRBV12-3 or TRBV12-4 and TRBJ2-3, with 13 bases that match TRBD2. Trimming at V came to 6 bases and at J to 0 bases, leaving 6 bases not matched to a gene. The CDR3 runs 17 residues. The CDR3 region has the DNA TGTGCCAGCAGCCGCACTAGCGGGGGGGAAAGCACAGATACGCAGTATTTT. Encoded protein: CASSRTSGGESTDTQYF.

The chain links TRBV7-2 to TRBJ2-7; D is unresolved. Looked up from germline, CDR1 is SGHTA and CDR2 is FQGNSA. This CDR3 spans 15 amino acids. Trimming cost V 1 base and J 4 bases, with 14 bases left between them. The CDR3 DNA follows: TGTGCCAGCAGCTTAGTACACCTAAACACTTACGAGCAGTACTTC. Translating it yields CASSLVHLNTYEQYF.

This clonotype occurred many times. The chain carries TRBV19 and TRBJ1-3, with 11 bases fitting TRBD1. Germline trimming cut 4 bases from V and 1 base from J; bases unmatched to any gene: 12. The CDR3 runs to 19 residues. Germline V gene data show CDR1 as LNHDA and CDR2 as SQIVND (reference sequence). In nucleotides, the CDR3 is TGTGCCAGTAGTAGCCGGACAGGGGGCGTCTTAAAATCTGGAAACACCATATATTTT. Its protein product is CASSSRTGGVLKSGNTIYF.

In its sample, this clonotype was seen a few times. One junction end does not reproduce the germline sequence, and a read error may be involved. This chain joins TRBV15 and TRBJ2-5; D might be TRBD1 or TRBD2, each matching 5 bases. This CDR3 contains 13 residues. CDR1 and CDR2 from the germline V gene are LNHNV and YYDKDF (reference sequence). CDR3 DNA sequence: TGTACCACCAGCAGGGACCCGAAGGAGACCCAGTACTTC. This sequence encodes CTTSRDPKETQYF.

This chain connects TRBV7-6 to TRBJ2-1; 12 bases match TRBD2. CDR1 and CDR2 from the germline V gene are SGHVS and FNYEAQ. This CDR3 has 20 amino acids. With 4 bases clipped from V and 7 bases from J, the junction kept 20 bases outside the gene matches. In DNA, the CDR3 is TGTGCCAGCAGCTCATCCTCCGGGACTAGCGGGTCTGTGTACTTGAATGAGCAGTTCTTC. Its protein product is CASSSSSGTSGSVYLNEQFF.

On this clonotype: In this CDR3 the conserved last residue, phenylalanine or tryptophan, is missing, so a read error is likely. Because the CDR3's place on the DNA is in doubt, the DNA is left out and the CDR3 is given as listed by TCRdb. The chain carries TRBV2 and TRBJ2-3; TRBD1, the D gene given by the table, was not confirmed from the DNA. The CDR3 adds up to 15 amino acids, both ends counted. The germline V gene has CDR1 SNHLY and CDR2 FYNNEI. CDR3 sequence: CASRDTGDNQPQQFG.

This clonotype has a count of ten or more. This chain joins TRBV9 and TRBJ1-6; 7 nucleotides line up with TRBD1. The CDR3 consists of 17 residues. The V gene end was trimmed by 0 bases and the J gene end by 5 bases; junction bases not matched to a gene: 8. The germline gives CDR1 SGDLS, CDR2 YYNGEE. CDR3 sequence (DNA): TGTGCCAGCAGCGTAGCTCCCGGGACAGTGGATAATTCACCCCTCCACTTT. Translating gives CASSVAPGTVDNSPLHF.

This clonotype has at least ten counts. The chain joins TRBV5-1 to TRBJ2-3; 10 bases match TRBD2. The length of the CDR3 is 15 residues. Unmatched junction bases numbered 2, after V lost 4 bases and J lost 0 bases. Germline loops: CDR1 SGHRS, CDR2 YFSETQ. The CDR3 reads CASSPGLASTDTQYF. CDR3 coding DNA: TGCGCCAGCAGCCCGGGACTAGCGAGCACAGATACGCAGTATTTT.

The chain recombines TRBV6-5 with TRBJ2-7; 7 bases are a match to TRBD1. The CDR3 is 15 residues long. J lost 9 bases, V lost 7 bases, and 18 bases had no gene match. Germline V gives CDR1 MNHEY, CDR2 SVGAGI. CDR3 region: CASMGRAGQAFRQYF. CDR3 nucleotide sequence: TGTGCCAGCATGGGAAGGGCAGGACAGGCCTTTCGGCAGTACTTC.

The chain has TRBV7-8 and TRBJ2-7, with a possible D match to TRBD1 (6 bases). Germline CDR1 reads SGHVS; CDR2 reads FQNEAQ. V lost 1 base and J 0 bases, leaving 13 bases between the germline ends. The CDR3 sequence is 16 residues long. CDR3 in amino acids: CASSLVHGDNSYEQYF. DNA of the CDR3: TGTGCCAGCAGCTTAGTACATGGGGACAACTCCTACGAGCAGTACTTC.

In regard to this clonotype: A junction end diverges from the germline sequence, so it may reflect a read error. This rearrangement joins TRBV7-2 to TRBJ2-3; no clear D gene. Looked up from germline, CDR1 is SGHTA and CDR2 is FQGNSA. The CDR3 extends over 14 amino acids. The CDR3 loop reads CASSLRKGVGTKYF. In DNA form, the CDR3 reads TGTGCCAGCAGCTTAAGAAAGGGTGTAGGTACGAAGTATTTT. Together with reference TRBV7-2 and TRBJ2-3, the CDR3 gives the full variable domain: GAGVSQSPSNKVTEKGKDVELRCDPISGHTALYWYRQSLGQGLEFLIYFQGNSAPDKSGLPSDRFSAERTGGSVSTLTIQRTQQEDSAVYLCASSLRKGVGTKYFGPGTRLTVL.

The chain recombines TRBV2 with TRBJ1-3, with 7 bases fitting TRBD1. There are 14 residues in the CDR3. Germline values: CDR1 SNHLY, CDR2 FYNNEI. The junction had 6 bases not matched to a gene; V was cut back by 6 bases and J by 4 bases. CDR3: CASRLTGEGNTIYF. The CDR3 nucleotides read TGTGCCAGCAGGCTTACAGGGGAGGGAAACACCATATATTTT. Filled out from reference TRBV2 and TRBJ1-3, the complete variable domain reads EPEVTQTPSHQVTQMGQEVILRCVPISNHLYFYWYRQILGQKVEFLVSFYNNEISEKSEIFDDQFSVERPDGSNFTLKIRSTKLEDSAMYFCASRLTGEGNTIYFGEGSWLTVV.

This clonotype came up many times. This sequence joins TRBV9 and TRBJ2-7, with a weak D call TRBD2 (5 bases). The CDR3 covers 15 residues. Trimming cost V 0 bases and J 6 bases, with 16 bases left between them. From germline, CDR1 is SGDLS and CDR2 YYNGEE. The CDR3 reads CASSVVPKGRGEQYF. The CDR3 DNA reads TGTGCCAGCAGCGTAGTCCCCAAGGGCCGGGGCGAGCAGTACTTC.

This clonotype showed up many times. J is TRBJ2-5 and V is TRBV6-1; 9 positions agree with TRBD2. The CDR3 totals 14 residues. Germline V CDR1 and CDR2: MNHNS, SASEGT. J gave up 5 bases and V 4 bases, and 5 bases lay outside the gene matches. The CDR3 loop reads CASSALAGQETQYF. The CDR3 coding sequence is TGTGCCAGCAGTGCGCTAGCGGGGCAGGAGACCCAGTACTTC.

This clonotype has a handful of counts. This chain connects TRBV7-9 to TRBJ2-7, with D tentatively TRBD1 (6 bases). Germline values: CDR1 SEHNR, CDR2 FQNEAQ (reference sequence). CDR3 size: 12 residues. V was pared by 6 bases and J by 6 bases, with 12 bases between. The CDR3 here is CASSEGTIEQYF. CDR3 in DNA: TGTGCCAGCAGTGAAGGGACAATCGAGCAGTACTTC.

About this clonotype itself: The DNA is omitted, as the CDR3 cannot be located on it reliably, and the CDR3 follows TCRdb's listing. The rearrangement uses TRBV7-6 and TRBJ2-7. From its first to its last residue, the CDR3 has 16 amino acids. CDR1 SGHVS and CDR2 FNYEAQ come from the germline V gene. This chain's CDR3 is CASSDGYGYTFGSQYF.